These T cell receptor beta chains were read from a single sample in a study of blood T cell repertoires in COVID-19. TCRdb's table, derived via immunoSEQ multiplex PCR, lists solely in-frame clones and lacks some. The sample has roughly 300,000 clones, roughly 90% seen once. Sequencing was performed on peripheral blood. The source is a woman aged 25 to 39 with COVID-19, enrolled during active disease. Each CDR3 is given with its conserved first and last residue. Each record gives: J gene, D gene, clone size, V gene, CDR3 protein, CDR3 DNA. The D gene is left open where the match is weak. The size field is filled for only some rows; it gives once, few, many or a size class.

>TRBJ1-2|-|-|TRBV4-3
CASSQDHARVGGYTF
TGCGCCAGCAGCCAAGATCATGCCAGGGTGGGTGGCTACACCTTC
>TRBJ2-7|-|-|TRBV12-3/TRBV12-4
CASRKGDLEQYF
TGTGCCAGCAGGAAGGGGGACCTTGAGCAGTACTTC
>TRBJ1-6|-|-|TRBV6-1
CASSDWGDNSPLHF
TGTGCCAGCAGTGATTGGGGGGATAATTCACCCCTCCACTTT
>TRBJ1-2|-|few|TRBV7-9
CASSSGGSGYGYTF
TGTGCCAGCAGCTCCGGGGGTTCTGGATATGGCTACACCTTC
>TRBJ2-1|TRBD2|-|TRBV7-2
CASSLGASGGAGYNEQFF
TGTGCCAGCAGCTTAGGGGCTAGCGGGGGGGCCGGCTACAATGAGCAGTTCTTC
>TRBJ1-1|TRBD1|-|TRBV6-5
CASSYSDRSNTEAFF
TGTGCCAGCAGTTACTCGGACAGGAGTAACACTGAAGCTTTCTTT
>TRBJ2-1|TRBD2|-|TRBV24-1
CATSGAGDYNEQFF
TGTGCCACCAGTGGTGCGGGGGACTACAATGAGCAGTTCTTC
>TRBJ2-3|TRBD2|-|TRBV5-1
CASSWTSGVTDTQYF
TGCGCCAGCAGCTGGACTAGCGGGGTCACAGATACGCAGTATTTT
>TRBJ1-2|TRBD1|-|TRBV7-2
CASSLTGTGGPNYGYTF
TGTGCCAGCAGCCTTACCGGGACAGGGGGACCCAACTATGGCTACACCTTC
>TRBJ2-1|-|-|TRBV30
CAWSEQGKPFF
TGTGCCTGGAGCGAACAGGGAAAACCGTTCTTC